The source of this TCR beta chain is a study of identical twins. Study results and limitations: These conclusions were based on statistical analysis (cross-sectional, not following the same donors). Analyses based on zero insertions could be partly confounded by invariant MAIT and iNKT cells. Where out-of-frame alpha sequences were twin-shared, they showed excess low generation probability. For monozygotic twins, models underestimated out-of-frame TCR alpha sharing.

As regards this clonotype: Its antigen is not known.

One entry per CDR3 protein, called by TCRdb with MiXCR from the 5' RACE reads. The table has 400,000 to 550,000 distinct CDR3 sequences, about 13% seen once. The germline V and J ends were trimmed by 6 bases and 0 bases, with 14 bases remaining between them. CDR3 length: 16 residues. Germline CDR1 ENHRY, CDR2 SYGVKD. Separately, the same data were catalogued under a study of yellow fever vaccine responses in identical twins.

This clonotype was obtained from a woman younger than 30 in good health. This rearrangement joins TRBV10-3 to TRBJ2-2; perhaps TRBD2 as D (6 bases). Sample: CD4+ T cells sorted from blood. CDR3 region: CAISRDSNANTGELFF. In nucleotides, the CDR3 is TGTGCCATCAGCCGGGACTCCAACGCGAACACCGGGGAGCTGTTTTTT.